The rows below give T cell receptor beta chains drawn from one sample of a study of beta chain features in type 1 diabetes. Assay used: immunoSEQ multiplex PCR; TCRdb lists only in-frame clones, some missing. The sample lists about 230,000 clones, around 16% occurring once. Sequencing input: naive CD4+ T cells from blood. Receptor source: a man aged 25 to 45 with type 1 diabetes. CDR3s include the opening cysteine and the closing phenylalanine or tryptophan. A D gene is named only where the DNA matches it firmly.

V | D | CDR3
TRBV29-1 | TRBD2 | CSVAGPPGGRANEQFF
TRBV6-5 | NA | CASSPGEKTNEKLFF
TRBV30 | NA | CAWSPKQGEGNEKLFF
TRBV4-3 | TRBD1 | CASSPLQGEGRWDTQYF
TRBV5-4 | NA | CASNPKQADTQYF
TRBV14 | TRBD1 | CASSQHSRGTEAFF
TRBV25-1 | NA | CASSDRNLSYNEQFF
TRBV30 | NA | CAWMGGVEQFF
TRBV7-9 | NA | CASTPGETQYF
TRBV11-2 | TRBD2 | CASSSIGLAGSEYEQYF
TRBV30 | NA | CAWIRGQRYGYTF
TRBV28 | NA | CASSLFQGYTF
TRBV29-1 | TRBD1 | CSVGTGTTEAFF
TRBV29-1 | NA | CSVVRQGSNTEAFF
TRBV28 | NA | CASSFTGPYEQYF
TRBV27 | TRBD1 | CASSYLGTGPVKTQYF
TRBV14 | TRBD1 | CASSHLPGQGNYEQYF
TRBV2 | NA | CASSDQPGRGNEQFF
TRBV27 | TRBD2 | CARGTSGSTDTQYF
TRBV5-1 | TRBD2 | CASSLVLTSGSGDEQFF
TRBV6-6 | NA | CASSSGYRDEQYF
TRBV25-1 | TRBD1 | CASSDWDRGQETQYF
TRBV29-1 | TRBD1 | CSVETGVTGELFF
TRBV21-1 | NA | CASSTGQGWGNEQFF
TRBV30 | NA | CAWRRTEAFF
TRBV30 | NA | CAWSRDSYEQYF
TRBV11-1 | TRBD2 | CASSKGLPGSTDTQYF
TRBV7-9 | TRBD1 | CASSPTGGSDEQYF
TRBV9 | TRBD2 | CASSVLAGETYNEQFF
TRBV19 | NA | CASTTTATGYGYTF
TRBV30 | NA | CAWSAWQRTSYEQYF
TRBV28 | NA | CASSSPRTEQFF
TRBV7-2 | NA | CASSSNPRGTNEKLFF
TRBV7-2 | NA | CASSARGMRETQYF
TRBV10-3 | TRBD1 | CATTGTENTEAFF
TRBV30 | TRBD1 | CAWRVWQGVDNEQFF
TRBV28 | NA | CASSGGRYGYTF
TRBV30 | TRBD1 | CAWRTRGQTSYEQYF
TRBV18 | NA | CASSPRPGYDEQYF
TRBV7-3 | TRBD1 | CASSPRRGTGFTGELFF
TRBV29-1 | NA | CSVVGLYQETQYF